The clone carrying this T cell receptor (beta chain) was picked up many times. Study processing details: Clinicopathological groups differed in CDR3, with these differences serving to build a distant-metastasis classifier for papillary thyroid cancer. MiXCR re-clonotyped the PCR reads for TCRdb. Clone size and V and J calls follow TCRdb, not the original study. The sample includes fewer than 20,000 clones, more than 30% seen only once; the top ten take 9% to 10%. This sample was taken from a study of metastatic and nonmetastatic thyroid tumors. Before thyroid surgery, none of the patients had received any treatment. This CDR3 spans 15 amino acids. V dropped 4 bases and J dropped 2; count of bases not matched to a gene: 4. The germline CDR1 and CDR2 sequences are SNHLY and FYNNEI.

The genes are TRBV2 and TRBJ2-5, with 10 bases aligning to TRBD1. The specimen sequenced was tumor tissue. This TCR derives from a male donor with papillary thyroid cancer or a benign thyroid nodule (not recorded which). Some clones in this sample may be carry-over from other donors' samples. The CDR3 here is CASSGRTGGQETQYF. CDR3 coding DNA: TGTGCCAGCAGTGGGAGGACAGGGGGGCAAGAGACCCAGTACTTC.